Presented here are 26 T cell receptor beta chains from one specimen sequenced in a study of shared clonotypes between healthy human individuals. The data were produced by immunoSEQ multiplex PCR, yet TCRdb's version contains in-frame clones alone and is incomplete. The sample carries 2 million to 2.5 million clones, 90% to 95% recorded once. CD45RO-negative CD8 cells positively selected for CCR7 made up the naive population, which excluded terminally differentiated effector memory CD45RA+ cells. The sequencing sample was made of naive CD8+ T cells from PBMCs. These receptors all come from a man aged 18 to 35 in good health. Some clones in this sample may be carry-over from other donors' samples.

The chain joins TRBV11-2 to TRBJ1-3; unclear D gene. The length of the CDR3 is 14 residues. CDR1 and CDR2 from the germline V gene are SGHAT and FQNNGV. The V end was cut by 1 base, the J end by 0 bases, with 4 bases between. In DNA, the CDR3 is TGTGCCAGCAGCTTAGGGTCCTCTGGAAACACCATATATTTT. Its translation: CASSLGSSGNTIYF.

The V and J genes are TRBV25-1 and TRBJ2-7; 8 bases fit TRBD1. Germline V gene sequence: CDR1 MGHDK, CDR2 SYGVNS. The CDR3 covers 14 residues. The V gene end was trimmed by 8 bases and the J gene end by 4 bases; junction bases not matched to a gene: 10. The CDR3 DNA reads as TGTGCCAGCCGAAGACAGGGGACCGCGTACGAGCAGTACTTC. It codes for CASRRQGTAYEQYF.

On this clone: The same CDR3 arises from other DNA sequences in this sample as well. The chain couples TRBV28 to TRBJ2-7, with TRBD1 matching over 10 bases. V dropped 5 bases and J dropped 2; count of bases not matched to a gene: 3. CDR3 size: 14 residues. Per germline, CDR1 MDHEN and CDR2 SYDVKM. The CDR3 coding sequence is TGTGCCAGCAGTCAGGGACAGGGGCCCTACGAGCAGTACTTC. It yields the protein CASSQGQGPYEQYF.

J is TRBJ1-1 and V is TRBV19; 10 bases are shared with TRBD1. The length of the CDR3 is 16 residues. Germline CDR1 and CDR2: LNHDA and SQIVND (reference sequence). The J segment lost 1 base and the V segment lost 4 bases, leaving 6 bases of the junction unmatched. The CDR3 nucleotides read TGTGCCAGTAGTACCCGGGACAGGGGACCGAACACTGAAGCTTTCTTT. It yields the protein CASSTRDRGPNTEAFF. Combining the CDR3 with reference TRBV19 and TRBJ1-1 gives the whole variable domain DGGITQSPKYLFRKEGQNVTLSCEQNLNHDAMYWYRQDPGQGLRLIYYSQIVNDFQKGDIAEGYSVSREKKESFPLTVTSAQKNPTAFYLCASSTRDRGPNTEAFFGQGTRLTVV.

The J gene is TRBJ2-1, the V gene TRBV10-3; unclear D gene. Germline V lookup: CDR1 ENHRY, CDR2 SYGVKD. The ends were cut back, 2 bases at V and 12 bases at J, with 17 bases in the middle. The CDR3 is 14 amino acids. The CDR3 spells CAISEAPTQIRQFF. The CDR3 DNA is TGTGCCATCAGTGAGGCCCCGACCCAGATTAGGCAGTTCTTC.

The chain links TRBV4-1 to TRBJ1-6; D is undetermined. V was trimmed by 0 bases and J by 7 bases, leaving 13 bases between them. CDR3 length: 16 residues. Germline V lookup: CDR1 MGHRA, CDR2 YSYEKL. The CDR3 DNA sequence: TGCGCCAGCAGCCAAGAGAGGGCAGCGCCCAATTCACCCCTCCACTTT. Translating it yields CASSQERAAPNSPLHF.

The V and J genes are TRBV4-2 and TRBJ2-5; D is possibly TRBD2 (5 bases). Germline V lookup: CDR1 LGHNA, CDR2 YNFKEQ. This CDR3 is 14 amino acids long. The V and J ends lost 4 bases and 1 base respectively, with 10 bases between them. The CDR3 region is CASSPLGSQETQYF. CDR3 nucleotide sequence: TGTGCCAGCAGCCCATTAGGGAGCCAAGAGACCCAGTACTTC.

This clone was counted a single time. This chain links TRBV9 with TRBJ2-1; 11 bases fit TRBD1. Unmatched junction bases numbered 12, after V lost 4 bases and J lost 6 bases. This CDR3 has 17 residues. Per germline, CDR1 SGDLS and CDR2 YYNGEE. The CDR3, as DNA: TGTGCCAGCAGCACGGACAGGGGGCCCCGGGGAAGCAATGAGCAGTTCTTC. Translation: CASSTDRGPRGSNEQFF.

CDR3 sequence reads: CASSGAPRVRYEQYF. The CDR3 coding sequence is TGTGCCAGCAGTGGGGCACCCAGGGTTCGGTACGAGCAGTACTTC. This sequence joins TRBV7-2 and TRBJ2-7, with a possible D match to TRBD1 (5 bases). Germline CDR1 SGHTA, CDR2 FQGNSA. The CDR3 extends over 15 amino acids. Trimming removed 6 bases from V and 4 bases from J, with 19 bases in between.

The chain couples TRBV6-5 to TRBJ2-4; unclear D gene. CDR3 length: 14 residues. Germline V gene data show CDR1 as MNHEY and CDR2 as SVGAGI. The V and J ends lost 5 bases and 0 bases respectively, with 8 bases between them. The CDR3 DNA follows: TGTGCCAGCAGTACCAGTATAGCCAAAAACATTCAGTACTTC. This translates into CASSTSIAKNIQYF.

Of note for this clone: Other DNA sequences in this sample translate to the same CDR3. This rearrangement joins TRBV7-9 to TRBJ1-1; D uncertain. The CDR3 runs to 9 residues. Germline-derived CDR1 and CDR2 are SEHNR and FQNEAQ (reference sequence). V dropped 8 bases and J dropped 6 bases, with 4 bases sitting between them. The CDR3 loop is CASGPEAFF. The CDR3 DNA sequence: TGTGCCAGCGGACCTGAAGCTTTCTTT. Combining the CDR3 with reference TRBV7-9 and TRBJ1-1 gives the whole variable domain DTGVSQNPRHKITKRGQNVTFRCDPISEHNRLYWYRQTLGQGPEFLTYFQNEAQLEKSRLLSDRFSAERPKGSFSTLEIQRTEQGDSAMYLCASGPEAFFGQGTRLTVV.

V is TRBV7-6 and J is TRBJ2-5; D is uncertain. Per germline, CDR1 SGHVS and CDR2 FNYEAQ. The CDR3 covers 12 residues. Trimming removed 5 bases from V and 9 bases from J, with 13 bases in between. The DNA of the CDR3 is TGTGCCAGCAGCCTGACCTCCCCGGCCCAGTACTTC. Protein product: CASSLTSPAQYF.

The chain carries TRBV7-6 and TRBJ2-7; D is ambiguous. V lost 3 bases and J lost 3, with 12 bases in between. CDR1 and CDR2 from the germline V gene are SGHVS and FNYEAQ. This CDR3 has 14 amino acids. The CDR3 region has the DNA TGTGCCAGCAGCTTTGCCGTCGGTAACTACGAGCAGTACTTC. Translation gives CASSFAVGNYEQYF.

The chain joins TRBV4-3 to TRBJ2-3, with unresolved D. V shed 1 base and J shed 3 bases, with 8 bases lying between them. The CDR3 runs 14 residues. Germline CDR1 and CDR2: LGHNA and YSLEER. CDR3: CASSQVGMTDTQYF. In nucleotides, the CDR3 is TGCGCCAGCAGCCAAGTGGGGATGACAGATACGCAGTATTTT.

This sequence joins TRBV27 and TRBJ2-1; 14 bases match TRBD2. The CDR3 length is 15 residues. From germline, CDR1 is MNHEY and CDR2 SMNVEV (reference sequence). J gave up 14 bases and V 5 bases, and 11 bases lay outside the gene matches. As DNA, the CDR3 is TGTGCCAGCAGTAAACGGACTAGCGGGAGGAAGAGGGAGTTCTTC. This sequence encodes CASSKRTSGRKREFF.

J is TRBJ1-4 and V is TRBV7-6; D is unresolved. V was shortened by 1 base and J by 6 bases, with 15 bases between the two germline ends. This CDR3 has 16 amino acids. Germline V CDR1 and CDR2: SGHVS, FNYEAQ. CDR3 coding DNA: TGTGCCAGCAGCTTAGGGGCAGGTCGGTGGGATGAAAAACTGTTTTTT. Translated, it gives CASSLGAGRWDEKLFF.

The chain uses TRBV15 and TRBJ2-1; 9 bases are a match to TRBD2. This CDR3 is 18 amino acids long. V shed 0 bases, J shed 2 bases, and the junction held 8 bases outside the gene matches. The germline gives CDR1 LNHNV, CDR2 YYDKDF (reference sequence). This CDR3 is CATSRDPRPSGTYNEQFF. The DNA of the CDR3 is TGTGCCACCAGCAGAGATCCGCGGCCTAGCGGGACCTACAATGAGCAGTTCTTC. The full variable domain, its missing parts supplied by reference TRBV15 and TRBJ2-1, is DAMVIQNPRYQVTQFGKPVTLSCSQTLNHNVMYWYQQKSSQAPKLLFHYYDKDFNNEADTPDNFQSRRPNTSFCFLDIRSPGLGDTAMYLCATSRDPRPSGTYNEQFFGPGTRLTVL.

This chain uses TRBV9 with TRBJ2-1; 7 nucleotides match TRBD2. The V and J ends lost 1 base and 8 bases, in that order; junction bases with no gene match: 9. The germline gives CDR1 SGDLS, CDR2 YYNGEE. The CDR3 is made up of 15 amino acids. The CDR3 sequence: CASSVSAGLEHEQFF. The CDR3 bases are TGTGCCAGCAGCGTAAGTGCCGGACTAGAACATGAGCAGTTCTTC.

A note on this clone: Distinct nucleotide sequences in the sample also encode this CDR3. This rearrangement joins TRBV5-6 to TRBJ2-3; 10 nucleotides align to TRBD2. CDR3 length: 15 amino acids. CDR1 and CDR2 (germline): SGHDT, YYEEEE. The V and J ends lost 5 bases and 0 bases, in that order; junction bases with no gene match: 3. The CDR3 coding sequence is TGTGCCAGCAGTTTGACTAGCGGGAGCACAGATACGCAGTATTTT. It translates to CASSLTSGSTDTQYF.

The rearrangement links TRBV27 to TRBJ1-1; TRBD1 agrees at 8 bases. This CDR3 region has 17 residues. Trimming at V came to 2 bases and at J to 0 bases, leaving 8 bases not matched to a gene. Germline CDR1 and CDR2: MNHEY and SMNVEV (reference sequence). CDR3 in amino acids: CASSLGGTGSMNTEAFF. Written as DNA, the CDR3 is TGTGCCAGCAGTTTAGGGGGGACAGGCTCAATGAACACTGAAGCTTTCTTT.

CDR3 protein: CASSRRDYEQYF. CDR3 coding DNA: TGTGCCAGCAGCCGCCGGGACTACGAGCAGTACTTC. The rearrangement joins TRBV7-9 to TRBJ2-7, with D perhaps matching TRBD2 (5 bases). Looked up from germline, CDR1 is SEHNR and CDR2 is FQNEAQ (reference sequence). V was shortened by 5 bases and J by 3 bases, with 8 bases between the two germline ends. CDR3 length: 12 residues. Full variable domain (outside the CDR3, taken from reference TRBV7-9 and TRBJ2-7): DTGVSQNPRHKITKRGQNVTFRCDPISEHNRLYWYRQTLGQGPEFLTYFQNEAQLEKSRLLSDRFSAERPKGSFSTLEIQRTEQGDSAMYLCASSRRDYEQYFGPGTRLTVT.

Points on this clone: Other DNA sequences in this specimen translate into the identical CDR3. This chain connects TRBV9 to TRBJ2-7; the D gene could be TRBD1 or TRBD2 (5 bases each). Per the germline V gene, CDR1 is SGDLS and CDR2 is YYNGEE. The V gene lost 0 bases and the J gene lost 5 bases, with 15 bases spanning the gap. This CDR3 is 15 amino acids long. CDR3 sequence: CASSVVGQGVDEQYF. The CDR3, as DNA: TGTGCCAGCAGCGTAGTGGGGCAGGGAGTAGACGAGCAGTACTTC.

The chain employs TRBV10-3 and TRBJ2-2; no reliable D call. Germline V CDR1 and CDR2: ENHRY, SYGVKD. The CDR3 is 19 residues long. Trimming removed 0 bases at V and 0 bases at J, with 17 bases between. The CDR3, as DNA: TGTGCCATCAGTGAGTCCCGGGTCAACCACGAGTCGAACACCGGGGAGCTGTTTTTT. It is translated as CAISESRVNHESNTGELFF.

The chain links TRBV19 to TRBJ2-1, with TRBD2 matching 15 bases. The CDR3 has 17 residues. The J segment lost 4 bases and the V segment lost 4 bases, leaving 5 bases of the junction unmatched. Germline values: CDR1 LNHDA, CDR2 SQIVND (reference sequence). CDR3 loop: CASSTGLAGGPYNEQFF. CDR3 nucleotides: TGTGCCAGTAGTACCGGACTAGCGGGAGGGCCTTACAATGAGCAGTTCTTC.

A single count supports this clone. This sequence joins TRBV13 and TRBJ1-1; TRBD1 is a possible D gene (5 bases). V lost 5 bases and J lost 1, with 11 bases in between. CDR1 is PRHDT, CDR2 FYEKMQ, per germline (reference sequence). The CDR3 runs to 14 residues. CDR3 loop: CASSQGPRNTEAFF. CDR3 sequence (DNA): TGTGCCAGCAGCCAGGGACCGAGGAACACTGAAGCTTTCTTT.

Details on this clone: Within the sample, other DNA sequences also encode this same CDR3. The rearrangement joins TRBV13 to TRBJ2-2; D is unclear. The V gene lost 1 base and the J gene lost 2 bases, with 2 bases spanning the gap. The CDR3 is 13 amino acids. Germline V gene data show CDR1 as PRHDT and CDR2 as FYEKMQ (reference sequence). The CDR3: CASSLANTGELFF. CDR3 nucleotides: TGTGCCAGCAGCTTAGCTAACACCGGGGAGCTGTTTTTT.